A single sample is the source of the 8 T cell receptor beta chains below, sequenced in a study of response to subunit inactivated influenza vaccine (dated by TCRdb to the late 2010s). Library prep was done by RT-PCR. Sequenced using an Illumina HiSeq 2500. The public reads were run again by TCRdb, first through fastp at Q25 and then through MiXCR, and only productive beta chains were kept. Rows with one shared CDR3 protein collapse into an entry with the most common genes and DNA. The sample table shows roughly 700,000 distinct CDR3 sequences, and about 14% are seen once. The ten top clones hold around 6.5% of the sample. The sequenced sample was PBMCs from blood, obtained roughly 2 weeks before vaccination. These receptors all stem from a man aged 45-65 years who received an inactivated influenza vaccine. Donor details come from another sample of the same person, matched by shared clones.

This clonotype was seen a few times. The CDR3 spells CASSLSKGRTGWVYEQYF. Written as DNA, the CDR3 is TGTGCCAGCAGTTTATCAAAGGGCCGGACAGGTTGGGTCTACGAGCAGTACTTC. J is TRBJ2-7 and V is TRBV27; 7 nucleotides agree with TRBD1. J gave up 3 bases and V 0 bases, and 14 bases lay outside the gene matches. CDR3 length: 18 amino acids. The V gene's germline CDR1 is MNHEY and CDR2 SMNVEV (reference sequence).

This clonotype was seen at least ten times. The chain uses TRBV5-1 and TRBJ2-2; 8 bases fit TRBD1. Germline V lookup: CDR1 SGHRS, CDR2 YFSETQ. Unmatched junction bases numbered 3, after V lost 2 bases and J lost 0 bases. This CDR3 contains 16 residues. The CDR3 DNA sequence: TGCGCCAGCAGCTTCTCGACAGGGGCGAACACCGGGGAGCTGTTTTTT. Translated, it gives CASSFSTGANTGELFF.

In its sample, this clonotype was seen a few times. The chain carries TRBV20-1 and TRBJ2-1; D gene unclear. The germline gives CDR1 DFQATT, CDR2 SNEGSKA (reference sequence). The CDR3 covers 13 residues. The ends were cut back, 6 bases at V and 5 bases at J, with 14 bases in the middle. CDR3 DNA sequence: TGCAGTGCAACAATGAGGACCAACAATGAGCAGTTCTTC. As protein: CSATMRTNNEQFF.

There are a few counts of this clonotype. V and J are TRBV9 and TRBJ2-2; D gene ambiguous. The CDR3 covers 14 residues. The ends were cut back, 4 bases at V and 6 bases at J, with 13 bases in the middle. Per the germline V gene, CDR1 is SGDLS and CDR2 is YYNGEE. CDR3 protein: CASSPRSPPGELFF. CDR3 sequence (DNA): TGTGCCAGCAGCCCCAGGAGTCCACCCGGGGAGCTGTTTTTT.

This clonotype appeared a few times. The V and J genes are TRBV11-2 and TRBJ1-2, with a weak D call TRBD1 (6 bases). The V end was cut by 5 bases, the J end by 1 base, with 14 bases between. This CDR3 contains 15 residues. Germline loops: CDR1 SGHAT, CDR2 FQNNGV. The DNA for the CDR3 is TGTGCCAGCAGCGGAGGGACAAGATTTAACTATGGCTACACCTTC. It yields the protein CASSGGTRFNYGYTF.

This clonotype was observed a few times. J is TRBJ2-5 and V is TRBV20-1, with D possibly TRBD1 on 6 matching bases. Germline V lookup: CDR1 DFQATT, CDR2 SNEGSKA (reference sequence). The CDR3 consists of 15 residues. Trimming took 3 bases from V and 9 from J, leaving 23 bases between them. CDR3 amino acids: CSASGSGDGLWAQYF. The CDR3 nucleotides are TGCAGTGCTAGCGGATCAGGGGACGGTCTTTGGGCCCAGTACTTC.

The V gene is TRBV12-5, the J gene TRBJ1-1, with unresolved D. From germline, CDR1 is LGHNT and CDR2 FRNRAP. The CDR3 spans 12 residues. Trimming stripped 1 base from V and 3 bases from J, with 3 bases between. CDR3 in DNA: TGTGCTAGTGGTTTGGGGGACACTGAAGCTTTCTTT. This encodes CASGLGDTEAFF.

The chain links TRBV6-1 to TRBJ2-1; 8 nucleotides align to TRBD1. In germline, CDR1 is MNHNS, CDR2 SASEGT. The CDR3 consists of 16 residues. Unmatched junction bases numbered 14, after V lost 4 bases and J lost 9 bases. The CDR3 sequence is CASSAPRTGMLSEQFF. As DNA, the CDR3 is TGTGCCAGCAGTGCGCCCCGGACAGGGATGTTAAGTGAGCAGTTCTTC.